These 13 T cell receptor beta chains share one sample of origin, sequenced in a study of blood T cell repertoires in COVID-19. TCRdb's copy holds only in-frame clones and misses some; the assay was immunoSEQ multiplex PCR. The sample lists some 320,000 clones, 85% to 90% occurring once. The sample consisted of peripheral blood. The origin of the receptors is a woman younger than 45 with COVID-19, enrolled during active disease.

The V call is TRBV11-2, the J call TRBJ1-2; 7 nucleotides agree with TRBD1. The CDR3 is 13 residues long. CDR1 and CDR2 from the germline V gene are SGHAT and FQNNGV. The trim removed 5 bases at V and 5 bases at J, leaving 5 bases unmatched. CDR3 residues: CASSPKQGYGYTF. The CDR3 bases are TGTGCCAGCAGCCCGAAACAGGGGTATGGCTACACCTTC.

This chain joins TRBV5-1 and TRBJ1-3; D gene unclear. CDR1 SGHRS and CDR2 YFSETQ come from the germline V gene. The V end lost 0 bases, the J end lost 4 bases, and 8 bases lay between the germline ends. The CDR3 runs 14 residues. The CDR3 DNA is TGCGCCAGCAGCTTGGGGGCTTTCGGAAACACCATATATTTT. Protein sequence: CASSLGAFGNTIYF.

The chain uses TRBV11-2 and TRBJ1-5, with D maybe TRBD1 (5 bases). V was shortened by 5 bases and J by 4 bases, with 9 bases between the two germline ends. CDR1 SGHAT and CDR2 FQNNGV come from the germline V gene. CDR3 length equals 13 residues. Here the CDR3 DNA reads TGTGCCAGCAGCGAACAGGTAAATCAGCCCCAGCATTTT. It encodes CASSEQVNQPQHF. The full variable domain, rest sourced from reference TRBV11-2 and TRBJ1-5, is EAGVAQSPRYKIIEKRQSVAFWCNPISGHATLYWYQQILGQGPKLLIQFQNNGVVDDSQLPKDRFSAERLKGVDSTLKIQPAKLEDSAVYLCASSEQVNQPQHFGDGTRLSIL.

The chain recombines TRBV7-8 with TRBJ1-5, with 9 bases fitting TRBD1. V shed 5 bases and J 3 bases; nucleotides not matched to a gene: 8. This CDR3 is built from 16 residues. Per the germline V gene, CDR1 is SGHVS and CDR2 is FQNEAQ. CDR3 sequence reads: CASSLDGTGYNQPQHF. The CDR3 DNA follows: TGTGCCAGCAGCCTGGACGGGACAGGGTACAATCAGCCCCAGCATTTT.

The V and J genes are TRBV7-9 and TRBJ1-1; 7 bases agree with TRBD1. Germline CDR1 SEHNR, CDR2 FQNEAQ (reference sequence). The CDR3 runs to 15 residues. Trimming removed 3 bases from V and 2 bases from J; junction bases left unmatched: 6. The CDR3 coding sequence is TGTGCCAGCAGCTTGGGACAGACCGGCAACACTGAAGCTTTCTTT. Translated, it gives CASSLGQTGNTEAFF. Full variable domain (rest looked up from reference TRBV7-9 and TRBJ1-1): DTGVSQNPRHKITKRGQNVTFRCDPISEHNRLYWYRQTLGQGPEFLTYFQNEAQLEKSRLLSDRFSAERPKGSFSTLEIQRTEQGDSAMYLCASSLGQTGNTEAFFGQGTRLTVV.

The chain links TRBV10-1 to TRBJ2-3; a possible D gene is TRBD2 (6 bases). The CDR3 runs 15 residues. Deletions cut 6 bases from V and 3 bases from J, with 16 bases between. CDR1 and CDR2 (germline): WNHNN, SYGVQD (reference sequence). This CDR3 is CASSGRQIRTDTQYF. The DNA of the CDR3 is TGCGCCAGCAGCGGGAGACAGATAAGGACAGATACGCAGTATTTT.

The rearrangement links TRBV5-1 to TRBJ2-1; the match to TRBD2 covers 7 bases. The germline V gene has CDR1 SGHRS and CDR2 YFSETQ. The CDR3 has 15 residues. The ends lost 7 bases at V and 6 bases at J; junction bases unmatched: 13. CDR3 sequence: CASGSGDGGSNEQFF. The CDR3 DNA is TGCGCCAGCGGCAGCGGGGACGGAGGTTCCAATGAGCAGTTCTTC.

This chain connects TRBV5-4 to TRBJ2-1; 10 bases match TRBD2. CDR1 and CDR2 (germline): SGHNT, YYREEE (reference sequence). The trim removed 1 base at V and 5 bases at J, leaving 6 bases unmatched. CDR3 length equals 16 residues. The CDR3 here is CASSLYIAGGHNEQFF. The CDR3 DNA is TGTGCCAGCAGCTTGTATATAGCGGGGGGCCACAATGAGCAGTTCTTC. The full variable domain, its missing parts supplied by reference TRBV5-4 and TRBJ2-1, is ETGVTQSPTHLIKTRGQQVTLRCSSQSGHNTVSWYQQALGQGPQFIFQYYREEENGRGNFPPRFSGLQFPNYSSELNVNALELDDSALYLCASSLYIAGGHNEQFFGPGTRLTVL.

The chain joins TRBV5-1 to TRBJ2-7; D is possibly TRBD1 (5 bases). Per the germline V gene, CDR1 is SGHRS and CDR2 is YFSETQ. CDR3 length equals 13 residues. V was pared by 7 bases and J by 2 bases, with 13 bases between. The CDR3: CASRTGPAYEQYF. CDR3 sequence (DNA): TGCGCCAGCCGCACAGGACCTGCCTACGAGCAGTACTTC.

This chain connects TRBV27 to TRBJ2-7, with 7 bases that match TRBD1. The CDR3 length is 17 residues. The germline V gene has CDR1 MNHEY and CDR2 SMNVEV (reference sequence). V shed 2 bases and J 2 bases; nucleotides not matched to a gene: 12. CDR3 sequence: CASSLAQGTIPAYEQYF. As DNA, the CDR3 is TGTGCCAGCAGTTTAGCACAGGGGACGATTCCGGCCTACGAGCAGTACTTC.

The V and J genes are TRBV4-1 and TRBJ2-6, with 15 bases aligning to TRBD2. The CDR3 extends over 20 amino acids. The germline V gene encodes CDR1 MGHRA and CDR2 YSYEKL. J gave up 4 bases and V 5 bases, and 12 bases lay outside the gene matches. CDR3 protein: CASSSRTSGGAYEGANVLTF. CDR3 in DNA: TGCGCCAGCAGCTCACGGACTAGCGGGGGGGCCTACGAAGGGGCCAACGTCCTGACTTTC.

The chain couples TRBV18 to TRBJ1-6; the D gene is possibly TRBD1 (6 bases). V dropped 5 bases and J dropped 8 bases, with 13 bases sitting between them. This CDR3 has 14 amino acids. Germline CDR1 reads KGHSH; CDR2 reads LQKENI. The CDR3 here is CASSATGYDSPLHF. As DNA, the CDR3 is TGTGCCAGCTCAGCTACAGGGTATGATTCACCCCTCCACTTT.

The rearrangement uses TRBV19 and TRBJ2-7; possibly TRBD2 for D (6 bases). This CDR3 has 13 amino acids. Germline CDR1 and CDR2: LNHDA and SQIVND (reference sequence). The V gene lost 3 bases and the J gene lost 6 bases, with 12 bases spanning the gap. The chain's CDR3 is CASSIGGFGEQYF. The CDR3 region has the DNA TGTGCCAGTAGTATTGGGGGGTTCGGCGAGCAGTACTTC.